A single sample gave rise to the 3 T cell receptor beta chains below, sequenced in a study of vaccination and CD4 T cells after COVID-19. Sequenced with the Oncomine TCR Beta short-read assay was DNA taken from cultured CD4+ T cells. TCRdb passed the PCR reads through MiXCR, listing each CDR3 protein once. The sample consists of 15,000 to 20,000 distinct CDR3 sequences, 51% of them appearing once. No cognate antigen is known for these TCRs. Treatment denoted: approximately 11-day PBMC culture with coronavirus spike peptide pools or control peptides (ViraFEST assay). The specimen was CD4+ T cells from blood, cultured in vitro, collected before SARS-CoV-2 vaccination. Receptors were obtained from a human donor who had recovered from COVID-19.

The CDR3, as DNA: TGTGCCAGCAGTTACTCACGCAACTCTGGAAACACCATATATTTT. Its translation: CASSYSRNSGNTIYF. The gene calls are TRBV6-5 and TRBJ1-3; no reliable D call. This CDR3 is built from 15 residues. The germline V and J ends were trimmed by 0 bases and 0 bases, with 6 bases remaining between them. CDR1 is MNHEY and CDR2 is SVGAGI in the germline V gene.

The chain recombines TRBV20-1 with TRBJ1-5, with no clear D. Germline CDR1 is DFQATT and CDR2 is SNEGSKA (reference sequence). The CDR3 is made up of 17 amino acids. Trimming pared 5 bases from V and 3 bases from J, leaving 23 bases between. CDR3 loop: CSALKWADQYHNQPQHF. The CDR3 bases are TGCAGTGCTTTAAAATGGGCAGACCAGTACCACAATCAGCCCCAGCATTTT.

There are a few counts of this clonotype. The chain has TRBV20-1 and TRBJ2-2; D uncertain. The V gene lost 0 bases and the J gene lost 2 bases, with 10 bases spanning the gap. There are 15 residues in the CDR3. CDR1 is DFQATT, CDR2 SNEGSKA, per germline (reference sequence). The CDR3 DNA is TGCAGTGCTAGAGATGAGACAACTAACACCGGGGAGCTGTTTTTT. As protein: CSARDETTNTGELFF.